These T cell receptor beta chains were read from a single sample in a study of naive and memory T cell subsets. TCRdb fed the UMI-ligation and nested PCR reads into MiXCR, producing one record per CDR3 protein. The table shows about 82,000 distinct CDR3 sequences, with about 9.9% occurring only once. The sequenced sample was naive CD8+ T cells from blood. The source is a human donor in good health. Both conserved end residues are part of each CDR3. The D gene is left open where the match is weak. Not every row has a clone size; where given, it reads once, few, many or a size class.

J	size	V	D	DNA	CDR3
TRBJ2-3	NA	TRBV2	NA	TGTGCCAGCAGGCAGCGTGCCAGCCTCACAGATACGCAGTATTTT	CASRQRASLTDTQYF
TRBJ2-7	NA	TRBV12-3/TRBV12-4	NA	TGTGCCAGCAGCACCGGGGGAGACGAGCAGTACTTC	CASSTGGDEQYF
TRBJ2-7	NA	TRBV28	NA	TGTGCCAGCAGTTTTGGCCGCGCGACTGAGCAGTACTTC	CASSFGRATEQYF
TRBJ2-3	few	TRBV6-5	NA	TGTGCCAGCAGTACCGGGCCAGGGTCAATGGATACGCAGTATTTT	CASSTGPGSMDTQYF
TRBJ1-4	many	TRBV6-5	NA	TGTGCCAGCAGCCTAGCGCAAAATGAAAAACTGTTTTTT	CASSLAQNEKLFF
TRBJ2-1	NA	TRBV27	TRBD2	TGTGCCAGCAGAGCCGAGGGCGGGAGGGCGCTGGATGAGCAGTTCTTC	CASRAEGGRALDEQFF
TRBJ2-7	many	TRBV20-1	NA	TGCAGTGCTAGAGATATAGCAAGCTCCTACGAGCAGTACTTC	CSARDIASSYEQYF
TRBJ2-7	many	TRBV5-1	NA	TGCGCCAGCAGCGGCCGGACGGCGTCCTACGAGCAGTACTTC	CASSGRTASYEQYF
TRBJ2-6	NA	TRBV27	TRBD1	TGTGCCAGCACTTCGGACAGGGAGTACTCTGGGGCCAACGTCCTGACTTTC	CASTSDREYSGANVLTF
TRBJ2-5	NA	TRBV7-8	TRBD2	TGTGCCAGCAGCTTACAGGGACTAGCTTCCCAAGAGACCCAGTACTTC	CASSLQGLASQETQYF
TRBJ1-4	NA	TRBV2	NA	TGTGCCAGCAGCCGATCCCGACTCGGTGAAAAACTGTTTTTT	CASSRSRLGEKLFF